A selection of T cell receptor beta chains follows, all from one sample in a study of shared clonotypes between healthy human individuals. The repertoire was sequenced with immunoSEQ multiplex PCR; TCRdb's copy has only in-frame clones and lacks some. This sample has some 2,100,000 clones, with 93% found just once. Specimen: naive CD8+ T cells from PBMCs. The source of these receptors is a man younger than 35 in good health. Some clones in this sample may be carry-over from other donors' samples. The CDR3 runs from the conserved cysteine through the conserved F or W. A D gene is named only where the DNA matches it firmly. Rows may omit the clone size; those that give it use once, few, many or a size class.

D gene	J gene	V gene	clone size	CDR3 DNA	CDR3 protein
.	TRBJ2-7	TRBV13	.	TGTGCCAGCAGCTTAGGCCGGGTACAGACCTACGAGCAGTACTTC	CASSLGRVQTYEQYF
TRBD2	TRBJ2-7	TRBV7-3	.	TGTGCCAGCAGCTTGGTTATAGCGGGAGTTCACTACGAGCAGTACTTC	CASSLVIAGVHYEQYF
TRBD1	TRBJ2-5	TRBV7-9	.	TGTGCCAGCAGCATTGGGACAGGGGGAGACCTAGAGACCCAGTACTTC	CASSIGTGGDLETQYF
.	TRBJ2-1	TRBV29-1	once	TGCAGCGCCCCCCCGCGAGGGCAGATCAATGAGCAGTTCTTC	CSAPPRGQINEQFF
TRBD1	TRBJ1-1	TRBV28	few	TGTGCCAGCAGCTTGACCCGGGACAGGGGCACTGAAGCTTTCTTT	CASSLTRDRGTEAFF
.	TRBJ1-1	TRBV19	.	TGTGCCAGTGCTTCCAGGGTAGACACTGAAGCTTTCTTT	CASASRVDTEAFF
.	TRBJ1-1	TRBV19	.	TGTGCCAGTACGCGGGGGTCATTAGGAAACACTGAAGCTTTCTTT	CASTRGSLGNTEAFF
.	TRBJ2-1	TRBV18	.	TGTGCCAGCTCACCCGGGGACGAGGAGGATGAGCAGTTCTTC	CASSPGDEEDEQFF
.	TRBJ2-5	TRBV13	.	TGTGCCAGCGGGGTTAGGGGACAAGAGACCCAGTACTTC	CASGVRGQETQYF
.	TRBJ1-5	TRBV5-1	.	TGCGCCAGCAGCTTGGTCGGAATTGAGGGCAATCAGCCCCAGCATTTT	CASSLVGIEGNQPQHF
.	TRBJ2-1	TRBV11-2	.	TGTGCCAGCAGCCCCCCTAATGAGCGGGATGAGCAGTTCTTC	CASSPPNERDEQFF
TRBD1	TRBJ1-2	TRBV19	.	TGTGCCAGTAGTATACGGAGAAGGGGGCCGGACTATGGCTACACCTTC	CASSIRRRGPDYGYTF
.	TRBJ2-7	TRBV7-8	.	TGTGCCAGCAGCGGGAGGGACAGAAATCTCTACGAGCAGTACTTC	CASSGRDRNLYEQYF
.	TRBJ2-1	TRBV25-1	.	TGTGCCAGCAGTTACCGAGGTGGGCCCCATGAGCAGTTCTTC	CASSYRGGPHEQFF
TRBD1	TRBJ1-2	TRBV5-6	once	TGTGCCAGCAGCCTTGGACAGGTTGATGGCTACACCTTC	CASSLGQVDGYTF
TRBD2	TRBJ2-5	TRBV7-8	.	TGTGCCAGCAGCCCGCCGTTAGCGGGCGGGAGCCAAGAGACCCAGTACTTC	CASSPPLAGGSQETQYF
.	TRBJ2-7	TRBV6-1	.	TGTGCCAGCAGGGGGCAGAGCTCCTACGAGCAGTACTTC	CASRGQSSYEQYF
TRBD1	TRBJ1-3	TRBV28	.	TGTGCCAGCAGCCCCCGCGGACAGGGGTTTGGAAACACCATATATTTT	CASSPRGQGFGNTIYF
.	TRBJ2-1	TRBV15	.	TGTGCCACCAGCAGAGCCAACTTCCTGGGGAGCTCCTACAATGAGCAGTTCTTC	CATSRANFLGSSYNEQFF